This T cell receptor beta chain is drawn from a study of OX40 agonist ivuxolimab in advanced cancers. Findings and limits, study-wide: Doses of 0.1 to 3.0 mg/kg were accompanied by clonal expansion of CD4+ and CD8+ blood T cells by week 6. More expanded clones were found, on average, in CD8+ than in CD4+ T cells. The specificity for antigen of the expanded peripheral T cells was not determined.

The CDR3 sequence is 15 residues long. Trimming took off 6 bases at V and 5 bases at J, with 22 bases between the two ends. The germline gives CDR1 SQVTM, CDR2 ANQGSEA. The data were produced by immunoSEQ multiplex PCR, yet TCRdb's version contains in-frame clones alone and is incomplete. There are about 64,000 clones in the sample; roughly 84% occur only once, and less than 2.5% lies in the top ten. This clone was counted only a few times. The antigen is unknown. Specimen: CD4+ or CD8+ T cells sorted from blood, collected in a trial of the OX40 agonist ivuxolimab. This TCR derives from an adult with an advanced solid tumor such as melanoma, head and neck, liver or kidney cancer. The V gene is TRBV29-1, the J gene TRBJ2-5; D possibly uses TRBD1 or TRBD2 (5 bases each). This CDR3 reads CSVMKVGESGETQYF. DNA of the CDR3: TGCAGCGTCATGAAAGTTGGGGAGTCAGGGGAGACCCAGTACTTC.